A selection of T cell receptor beta chains follows, all from one sample in a study of cytomegalovirus exposure and HLA in healthy donors. The method was immunoSEQ multiplex PCR; TCRdb's version includes in-frame clones alone and lacks a portion of them. This table has 110,000 to 150,000 clones, more than 85% appearing once. Sequences were obtained from PBMCs. These TCRs come from a man aged 18-30 years in good health and CMV-seronegative. Both conserved end residues are part of each CDR3. Fields, in order: clone size, D gene, V gene, J gene, CDR3 protein, CDR3 DNA. A D gene is named only where the DNA matches it firmly. Part of the rows lack a size; the others show once, few, many or a class for expanded clones.

.	.	TRBV5-1	TRBJ1-1	CASSLERNTEAFF	TGCGCCAGCAGCTTGGAGCGGAACACTGAAGCTTTCTTT
.	.	TRBV28	TRBJ1-5	CASSPPGGNQPQHF	TGTGCCAGCAGTCCCCCGGGAGGCAATCAGCCCCAGCATTTT
.	.	TRBV9	TRBJ2-1	CASSHYTIRDTYTSYNEQFF	TGTGCCAGCAGCCACTACACCATTCGGGACACCTATACCTCCTACAATGAGCAGTTCTTC
.	.	TRBV27	TRBJ1-3	CASSLTGHSGNTIYF	TGTGCCAGCAGTCTTACAGGGCACTCTGGAAACACCATATATTTT
.	TRBD1	TRBV5-1	TRBJ1-4	CASSLVGTGPSATNEKLFF	TGCGCCAGCAGCTTGGTTGGGACAGGGCCCTCAGCAACTAATGAAAAACTGTTTTTT
once	.	TRBV10-3	TRBJ1-5	CAISDRLGPQHF	TGTGCCATCAGTGACAGGTTGGGGCCCCAGCATTTT
.	.	TRBV2	TRBJ2-1	CASSERESSYNEQFF	TGTGCCAGCAGTGAACGGGAGAGCTCCTACAATGAGCAGTTCTTC
.	.	TRBV9	TRBJ1-2	CASSVEGRASNYGYTF	TGTGCCAGCAGCGTAGAGGGCAGGGCCAGTAACTATGGCTACACCTTC
.	.	TRBV6-1	TRBJ1-2	CASSGSGRILYGYTF	TGTGCCAGCAGTGGTAGCGGACGGATCCTTTATGGCTACACCTTC
once	.	TRBV4-1	TRBJ1-1	CASSQVEKGENTEAFF	TGCGCCAGCAGCCAAGTTGAGAAGGGAGAGAACACTGAAGCTTTCTTT
.	TRBD2	TRBV15	TRBJ2-1	CATSRDWRLANEQFF	TGTGCCACCAGCAGAGATTGGAGACTAGCGAATGAGCAGTTCTTC
once	TRBD1	TRBV5-1	TRBJ2-6	CASGQGGLPGANVLTF	TGCGCCAGCGGACAGGGAGGACTACCTGGGGCCAACGTCCTGACTTTC
.	.	TRBV4-1	TRBJ2-7	CASSQDAASAYEQYF	TGCGCCAGCAGCCAAGATGCGGCCTCCGCCTACGAGCAGTACTTC
.	TRBD2	TRBV5-4	TRBJ2-2	CASSPWGLGVSDTGELFF	TGTGCCAGCAGCCCCTGGGGACTAGGGGTGAGCGACACCGGGGAGCTGTTTTTT
.	.	TRBV19	TRBJ1-5	CASSMRQSNQPQHF	TGTGCCAGTAGTATGAGACAGAGCAATCAGCCCCAGCATTTT
.	TRBD1	TRBV5-1	TRBJ1-4	CASQTGGNEKLFF	TGCGCCAGCCAGACAGGGGGCAATGAAAAACTGTTTTTT
.	.	TRBV7-8	TRBJ1-5	CASSLDGGQPQHF	TGTGCCAGCAGCTTAGATGGAGGCCAGCCCCAGCATTTT
.	.	TRBV6-5	TRBJ2-2	CASSYSEADTGELFF	TGTGCCAGCAGTTACTCGGAGGCGGACACCGGGGAGCTGTTTTTT
.	.	TRBV27	TRBJ1-5	CASSSHQGNGNQPQHF	TGTGCCAGCAGTTCACACCAGGGTAATGGCAATCAGCCCCAGCATTTT
.	.	TRBV5-1	TRBJ1-4	CASARTSATNEKLFF	TGCGCCAGCGCAAGAACCAGTGCAACTAATGAAAAACTGTTTTTT
.	.	TRBV18	TRBJ1-3	CASSPVAGDSGNTIYF	TGTGCCAGCTCACCAGTAGCCGGGGACTCTGGAAACACCATATATTTT
.	.	TRBV5-6	TRBJ2-1	CASSLVGSATGEQFF	TGTGCCAGCAGCTTGGTTGGGTCGGCAACAGGTGAGCAGTTCTTC
.	TRBD2	TRBV5-4	TRBJ2-5	CASSPLAGGRETQYF	TGTGCCAGCAGCCCCCTAGCGGGAGGCAGGGAGACCCAGTACTTC
few	.	TRBV7-2	TRBJ1-1	CASSRTENTEAFF	TGTGCCAGCAGTCGGACAGAGAACACTGAAGCTTTCTTT
.	TRBD2	TRBV30	TRBJ2-1	CAWSARLAGVSNEQFF	TGTGCCTGGAGCGCCCGGCTAGCGGGAGTCAGTAATGAGCAGTTCTTC
.	TRBD2	TRBV30	TRBJ2-5	CAWSWLAVQETQYF	TGTGCCTGGAGTTGGCTAGCGGTCCAAGAGACCCAGTACTTC
.	.	TRBV7-8	TRBJ1-5	CASSLDGRSNQPQHF	TGTGCCAGCAGCTTAGATGGCAGAAGCAATCAGCCCCAGCATTTT
.	.	TRBV5-1	TRBJ2-1	CASSLATTHRDEQFF	TGCGCCAGCAGCTTGGCCACTACTCACAGGGATGAGCAGTTCTTC
.	.	TRBV6-5	TRBJ2-3	CASRSPTSSSDTQYF	TGTGCCAGCAGATCCCCGACTAGTTCATCAGATACGCAGTATTTT
.	.	TRBV5-1	TRBJ1-5	CASSFGVDSNQPQHF	TGCGCCAGCAGCTTCGGAGTCGATAGCAATCAGCCCCAGCATTTT
.	TRBD2	TRBV29-1	TRBJ2-2	CSAGVLAGGTGELFF	TGCAGCGCAGGGGTACTAGCGGGGGGTACGGGGGAGCTGTTTTTT
.	TRBD2	TRBV7-2	TRBJ2-1	CASRMPGLGGSEQFF	TGTGCCAGCAGGATGCCGGGACTAGGGGGTAGTGAGCAGTTCTTC
.	TRBD1	TRBV18	TRBJ2-1	CASSPPRDRASEQFF	TGTGCCAGCTCACCACCGCGGGACAGGGCATCCGAGCAGTTCTTC
.	TRBD1	TRBV5-4	TRBJ2-7	CASSLAGTATYEQYF	TGTGCCAGCAGCTTGGCCGGGACAGCGACCTACGAGCAGTACTTC
.	.	TRBV27	TRBJ2-1	CASSSRFYNEQFF	TGTGCCAGCAGTTCACGGTTCTACAATGAGCAGTTCTTC
.	.	TRBV28	TRBJ1-2	CASSLSDRYGYTF	TGTGCCAGCAGTTTGTCGGACAGATATGGCTACACCTTC
.	.	TRBV5-1	TRBJ1-5	CASSLEGGPADQPQHF	TGCGCCAGCAGCTTGGAGGGGGGGCCGGCAGATCAGCCCCAGCATTTT
.	.	TRBV18	TRBJ1-5	CASSRARPSNQPQHF	TGTGCCAGCTCACGGGCCAGACCTAGCAATCAGCCCCAGCATTTT
.	.	TRBV5-5	TRBJ1-4	CASSPFFGQENEKLFF	TGTGCCAGCAGCCCCTTTTTCGGACAAGAGAATGAAAAACTGTTTTTT
.	.	TRBV7-9	TRBJ2-2	CASSLQANTGELFF	TGTGCCAGCAGCTTACAGGCCAACACCGGGGAGCTGTTTTTT
once	.	TRBV11-2	TRBJ2-1	CASSLVRTIDEQFF	TGTGCCAGCAGCTTAGTAAGGACAATTGATGAGCAGTTCTTC
.	.	TRBV7-9	TRBJ2-1	CASSLEGGRDNEQFF	TGTGCCAGCAGCTTAGAAGGGGGACGGGACAATGAGCAGTTCTTC
.	TRBD1	TRBV6-1	TRBJ2-1	CASSDAGTGDSEQFF	TGTGCCAGCAGTGACGCCGGGACAGGGGATAGTGAGCAGTTCTTC
.	TRBD1	TRBV30	TRBJ1-2	CAWSYLTGDGGYTF	TGTGCCTGGAGTTACCTGACAGGGGATGGAGGCTACACCTTC
few	.	TRBV19	TRBJ1-2	CASSTGFNYGYTF	TGTGCCAGTAGTACGGGATTCAACTATGGCTACACCTTC
.	TRBD2	TRBV25-1	TRBJ2-5	CASSAIAGVETQYF	TGTGCCAGCAGTGCTATAGCGGGAGTAGAGACCCAGTACTTC
.	TRBD1	TRBV30	TRBJ2-5	CAGNRGDRAQYF	TGTGCCGGTAACAGGGGGGATCGGGCCCAGTACTTC
.	TRBD1	TRBV6-6	TRBJ2-5	CASSLQGARETQYF	TGTGCCAGCAGTTTACAGGGGGCGCGGGAGACCCAGTACTTC
.	.	TRBV4-1	TRBJ2-2	CASSQVVAGELFF	TGCGCCAGCAGCCAAGTTGTCGCCGGGGAGCTGTTTTTT
.	TRBD1	TRBV5-1	TRBJ2-5	CASSLAGQGGETQYF	TGCGCCAGCAGCTTGGCGGGACAGGGAGGTGAGACCCAGTACTTC
.	TRBD1	TRBV5-4	TRBJ2-7	CASSYDRGYEQYF	TGTGCCAGCAGCTACGACAGGGGATACGAGCAGTACTTC
.	.	TRBV29-1	TRBJ2-2	CSVPGRAGELFF	TGCAGCGTGCCCGGTCGTGCCGGGGAGCTGTTTTTT
.	.	TRBV7-9	TRBJ1-2	CASSLVEFYGYTF	TGTGCCAGCAGCTTAGTGGAGTTCTATGGCTACACCTTC
.	.	TRBV9	TRBJ2-6	CASSVYSGANVLTF	TGTGCCAGCAGCGTCTACTCTGGGGCCAACGTCCTGACTTTC